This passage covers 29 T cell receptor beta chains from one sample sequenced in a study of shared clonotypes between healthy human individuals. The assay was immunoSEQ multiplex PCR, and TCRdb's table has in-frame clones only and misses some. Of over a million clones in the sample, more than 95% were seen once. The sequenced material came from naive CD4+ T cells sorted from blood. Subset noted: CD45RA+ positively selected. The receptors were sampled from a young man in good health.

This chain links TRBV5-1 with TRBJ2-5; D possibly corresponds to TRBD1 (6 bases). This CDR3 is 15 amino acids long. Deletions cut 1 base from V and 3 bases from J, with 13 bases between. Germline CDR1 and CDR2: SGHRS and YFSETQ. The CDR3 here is CASSLIWAGEETQYF. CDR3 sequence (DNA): TGCGCCAGCAGCTTGATTTGGGCAGGGGAAGAGACCCAGTACTTC.

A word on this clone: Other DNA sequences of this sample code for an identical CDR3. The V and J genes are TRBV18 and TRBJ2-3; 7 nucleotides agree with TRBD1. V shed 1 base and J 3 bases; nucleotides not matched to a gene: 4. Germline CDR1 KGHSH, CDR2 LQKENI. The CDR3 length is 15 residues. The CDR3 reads CASSPQGARTDTQYF. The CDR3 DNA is TGTGCCAGCTCACCACAGGGGGCGAGGACAGATACGCAGTATTTT.

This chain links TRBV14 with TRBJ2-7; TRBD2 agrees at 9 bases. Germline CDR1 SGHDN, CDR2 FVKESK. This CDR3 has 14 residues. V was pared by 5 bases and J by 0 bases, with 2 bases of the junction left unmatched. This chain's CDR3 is CASSNSGSSYEQYF. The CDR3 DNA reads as TGTGCCAGCAGCAATAGCGGGAGCTCCTACGAGCAGTACTTC.

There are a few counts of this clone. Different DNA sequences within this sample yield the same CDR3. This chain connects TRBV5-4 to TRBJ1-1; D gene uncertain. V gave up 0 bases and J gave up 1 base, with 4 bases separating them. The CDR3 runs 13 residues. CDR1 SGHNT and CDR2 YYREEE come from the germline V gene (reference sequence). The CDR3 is CASSLGGNTEAFF. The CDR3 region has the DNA TGTGCCAGCAGCTTGGGGGGGAACACTGAAGCTTTCTTT.

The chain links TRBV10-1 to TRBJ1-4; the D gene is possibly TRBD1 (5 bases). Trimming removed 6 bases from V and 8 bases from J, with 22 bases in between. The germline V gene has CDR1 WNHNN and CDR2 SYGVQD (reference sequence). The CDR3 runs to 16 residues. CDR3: CASSRYPSGQKEKLFF. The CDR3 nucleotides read TGCGCCAGCAGCCGTTATCCTTCGGGGCAGAAAGAAAAACTGTTTTTT.

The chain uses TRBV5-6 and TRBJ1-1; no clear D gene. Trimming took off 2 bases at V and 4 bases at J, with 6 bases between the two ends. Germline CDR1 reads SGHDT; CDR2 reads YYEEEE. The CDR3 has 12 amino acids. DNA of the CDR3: TGTGCCAGCAGCTTATCCATCACTGAAGCTTTCTTT. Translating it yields CASSLSITEAFF.

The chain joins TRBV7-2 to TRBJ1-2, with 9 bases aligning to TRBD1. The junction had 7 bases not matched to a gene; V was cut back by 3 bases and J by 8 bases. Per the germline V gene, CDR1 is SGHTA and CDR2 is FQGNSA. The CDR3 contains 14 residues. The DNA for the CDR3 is TGTGCCAGCAGCTTGGACAGGGGTGTGCAAGGCTACACCTTC. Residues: CASSLDRGVQGYTF.

CDR3 bases: TGTGCCAGCGGGACCGGAGGCTACGAGCAGTACTTC. This codes for CASGTGGYEQYF. The V gene is TRBV6-6, the J gene TRBJ2-7; tentatively, D is TRBD1 or TRBD2 (5 bases each). This CDR3 contains 12 residues. CDR1 is MNHNY, CDR2 SVGAGI, per germline (reference sequence). V dropped 8 bases and J dropped 3 bases, with 11 bases sitting between them.

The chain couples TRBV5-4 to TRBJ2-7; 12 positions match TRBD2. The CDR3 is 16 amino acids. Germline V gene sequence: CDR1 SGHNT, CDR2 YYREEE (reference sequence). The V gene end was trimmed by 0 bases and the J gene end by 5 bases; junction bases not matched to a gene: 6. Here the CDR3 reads CASSLAGTSGRNEQYF. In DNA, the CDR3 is TGTGCCAGCAGCTTGGCAGGGACTAGCGGGCGAAACGAGCAGTACTTC.

The CDR3 is CSVSLALAGIGFF. The CDR3 DNA reads as TGCAGCGTCTCGCTGGCACTAGCGGGGATTGGATTCTTC. The chain recombines TRBV29-1 with TRBJ2-1, with 10 bases matching TRBD2. CDR3 size: 13 residues. V lost 6 bases, J lost 16 bases, and 15 bases stayed unmatched. CDR1 is SQVTM, CDR2 ANQGSEA, per germline.

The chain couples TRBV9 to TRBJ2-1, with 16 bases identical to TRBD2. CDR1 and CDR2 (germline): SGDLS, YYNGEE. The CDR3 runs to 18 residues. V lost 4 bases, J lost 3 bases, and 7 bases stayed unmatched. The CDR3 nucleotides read TGTGCCAGCAGCCCCGGGACTAGCGGGAGGGTTATCTACAATGAGCAGTTCTTC. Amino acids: CASSPGTSGRVIYNEQFF. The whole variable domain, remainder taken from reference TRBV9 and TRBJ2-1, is DSGVTQTPKHLITATGQRVTLRCSPRSGDLSVYWYQQSLDQGLQFLIQYYNGEERAKGNILERFSAQQFPDLHSELNLSSLELGDSALYFCASSPGTSGRVIYNEQFFGPGTRLTVL.

DNA of the CDR3: TGTGCCAGCAGTTTAGGGGGTCGGAGCCTACGTACCTACAATGAGCAGTTCTTC. Translation: CASSLGGRSLRTYNEQFF. The chain recombines TRBV28 with TRBJ2-1; tentatively, D is TRBD1 or TRBD2 (5 bases each). The CDR3 has 18 residues. Germline loops: CDR1 MDHEN, CDR2 SYDVKM. Trimming shortened V by 2 bases and J by 2 bases, and 19 bases separated the two germline ends.

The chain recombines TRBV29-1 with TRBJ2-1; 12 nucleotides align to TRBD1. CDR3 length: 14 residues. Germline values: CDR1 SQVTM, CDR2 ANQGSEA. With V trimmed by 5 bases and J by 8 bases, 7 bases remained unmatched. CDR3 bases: TGCAGCGTTTGGGGACAGGGGGCGCGGGATGAGCAGTTCTTC. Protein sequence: CSVWGQGARDEQFF.

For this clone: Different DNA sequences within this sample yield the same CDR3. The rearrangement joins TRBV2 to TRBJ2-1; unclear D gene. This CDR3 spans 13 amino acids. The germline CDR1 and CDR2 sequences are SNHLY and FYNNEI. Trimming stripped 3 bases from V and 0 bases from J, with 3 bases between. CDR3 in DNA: TGTGCCAGCAGTGAGGGCTCCTACAATGAGCAGTTCTTC. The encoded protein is CASSEGSYNEQFF.

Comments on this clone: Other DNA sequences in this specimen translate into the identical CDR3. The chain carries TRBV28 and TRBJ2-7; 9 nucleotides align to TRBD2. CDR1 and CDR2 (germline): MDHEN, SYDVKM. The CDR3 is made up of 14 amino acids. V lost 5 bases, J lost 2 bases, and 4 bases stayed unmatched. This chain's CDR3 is CASSPGTSPYEQYF. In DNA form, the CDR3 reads TGTGCCAGCAGTCCTGGGACTAGCCCCTACGAGCAGTACTTC.

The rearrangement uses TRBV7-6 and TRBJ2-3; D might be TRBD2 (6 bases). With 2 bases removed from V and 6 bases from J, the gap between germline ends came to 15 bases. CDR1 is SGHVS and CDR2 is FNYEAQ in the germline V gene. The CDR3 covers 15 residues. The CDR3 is CASSLLGDGGDTQYF. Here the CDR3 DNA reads TGTGCCAGCAGCTTACTAGGAGATGGGGGGGATACGCAGTATTTT. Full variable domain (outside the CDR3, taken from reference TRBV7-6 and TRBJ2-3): GAGVSQSPRYKVTKRGQDVALRCDPISGHVSLYWYRQALGQGPEFLTYFNYEAQQDKSGLPNDRFSAERPEGSISTLTIQRTEQRDSAMYRCASSLLGDGGDTQYFGPGTRLTVL.

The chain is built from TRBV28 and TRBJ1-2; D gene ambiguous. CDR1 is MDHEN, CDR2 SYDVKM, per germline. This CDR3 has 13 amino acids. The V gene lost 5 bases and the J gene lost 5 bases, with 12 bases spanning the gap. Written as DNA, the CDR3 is TGTGCCAGCAGTCCCCGGGAGATGTATGGCTACACCTTC. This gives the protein CASSPREMYGYTF.

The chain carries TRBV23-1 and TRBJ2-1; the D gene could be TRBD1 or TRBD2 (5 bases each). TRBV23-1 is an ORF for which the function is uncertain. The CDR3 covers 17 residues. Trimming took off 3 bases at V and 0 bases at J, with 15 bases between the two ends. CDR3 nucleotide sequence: TGCGCCAGCAGTCATTGGACTCGGGACCACTCCTACAATGAGCAGTTCTTC. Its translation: CASSHWTRDHSYNEQFF.

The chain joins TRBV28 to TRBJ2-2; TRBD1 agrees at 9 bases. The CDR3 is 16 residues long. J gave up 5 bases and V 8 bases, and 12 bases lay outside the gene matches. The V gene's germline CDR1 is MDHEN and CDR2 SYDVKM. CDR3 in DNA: TGTGCCAGCTCAGTTTATAGGGGACAGGGTACCGGGGAGCTGTTTTTT. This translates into CASSVYRGQGTGELFF.

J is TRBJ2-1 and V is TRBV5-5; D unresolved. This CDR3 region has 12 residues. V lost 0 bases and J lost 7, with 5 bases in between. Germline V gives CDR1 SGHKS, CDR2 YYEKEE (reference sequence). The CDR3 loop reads CASSLDINEQFF. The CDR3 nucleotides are TGTGCCAGCAGCTTGGATATTAATGAGCAGTTCTTC.

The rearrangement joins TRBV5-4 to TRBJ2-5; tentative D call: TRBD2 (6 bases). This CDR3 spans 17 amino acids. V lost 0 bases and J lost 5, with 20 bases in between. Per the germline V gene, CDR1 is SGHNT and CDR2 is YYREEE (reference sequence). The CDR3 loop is CASSLATLADRGETQYF. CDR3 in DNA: TGTGCCAGCAGCTTGGCCACACTAGCAGATCGGGGGGAGACCCAGTACTTC.

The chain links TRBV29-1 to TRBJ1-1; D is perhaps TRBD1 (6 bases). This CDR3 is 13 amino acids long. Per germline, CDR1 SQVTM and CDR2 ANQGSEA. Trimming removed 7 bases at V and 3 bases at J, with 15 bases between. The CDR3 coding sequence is TGCAGCGCTATGACAGGCGGGGACACTGAAGCTTTCTTT. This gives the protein CSAMTGGDTEAFF.

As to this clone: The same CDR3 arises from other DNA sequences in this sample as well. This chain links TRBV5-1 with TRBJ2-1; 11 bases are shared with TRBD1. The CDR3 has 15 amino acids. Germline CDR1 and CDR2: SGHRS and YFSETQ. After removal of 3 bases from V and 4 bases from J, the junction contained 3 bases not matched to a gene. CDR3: CASSSGTGGYNEQFF. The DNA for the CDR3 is TGCGCCAGCAGCTCCGGGACAGGGGGATACAATGAGCAGTTCTTC.

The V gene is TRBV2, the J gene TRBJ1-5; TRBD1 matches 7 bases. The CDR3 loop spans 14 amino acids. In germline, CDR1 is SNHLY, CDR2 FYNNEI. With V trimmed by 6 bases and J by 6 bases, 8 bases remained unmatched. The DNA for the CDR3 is TGTGCCAGCAGATTAGACAGGGAGACTCAGCCCCAGCATTTT. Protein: CASRLDRETQPQHF.

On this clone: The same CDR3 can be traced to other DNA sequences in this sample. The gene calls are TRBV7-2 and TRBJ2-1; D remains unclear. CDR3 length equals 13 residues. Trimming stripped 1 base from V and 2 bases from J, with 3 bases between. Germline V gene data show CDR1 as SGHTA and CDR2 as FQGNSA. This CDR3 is CASSLDTYNEQFF. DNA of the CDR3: TGTGCCAGCAGCTTAGACACCTACAATGAGCAGTTCTTC. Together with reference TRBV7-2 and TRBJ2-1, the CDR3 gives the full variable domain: GAGVSQSPSNKVTEKGKDVELRCDPISGHTALYWYRQSLGQGLEFLIYFQGNSAPDKSGLPSDRFSAERTGGSVSTLTIQRTQQEDSAVYLCASSLDTYNEQFFGPGTRLTVL.

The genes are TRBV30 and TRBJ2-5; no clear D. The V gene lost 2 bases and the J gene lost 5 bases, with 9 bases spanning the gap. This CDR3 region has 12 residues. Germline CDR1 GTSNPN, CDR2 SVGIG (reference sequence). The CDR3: CAWSRIGETQYF. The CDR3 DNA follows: TGTGCCTGGAGTCGGATAGGGGAGACCCAGTACTTC.

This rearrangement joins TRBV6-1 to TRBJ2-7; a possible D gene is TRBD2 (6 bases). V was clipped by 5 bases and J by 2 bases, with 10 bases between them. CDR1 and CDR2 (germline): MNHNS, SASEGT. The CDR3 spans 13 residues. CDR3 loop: CASSLAETYEQYF. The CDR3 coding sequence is TGTGCCAGCAGTTTAGCGGAAACCTACGAGCAGTACTTC.

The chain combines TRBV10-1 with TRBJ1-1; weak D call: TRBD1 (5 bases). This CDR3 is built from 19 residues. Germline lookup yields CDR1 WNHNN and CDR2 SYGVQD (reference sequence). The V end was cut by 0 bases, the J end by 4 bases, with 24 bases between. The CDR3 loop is CASSESNLGDYLLGTEAFF. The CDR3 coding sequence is TGCGCCAGCAGTGAGTCGAATTTAGGGGATTATCTTTTAGGCACTGAAGCTTTCTTT.

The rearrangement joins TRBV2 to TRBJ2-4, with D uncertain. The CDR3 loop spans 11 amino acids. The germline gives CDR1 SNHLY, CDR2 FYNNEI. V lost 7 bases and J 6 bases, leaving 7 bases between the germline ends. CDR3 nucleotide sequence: TGTGCCAGCAATGCTTTAAACATTCAGTACTTC. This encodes CASNALNIQYF.